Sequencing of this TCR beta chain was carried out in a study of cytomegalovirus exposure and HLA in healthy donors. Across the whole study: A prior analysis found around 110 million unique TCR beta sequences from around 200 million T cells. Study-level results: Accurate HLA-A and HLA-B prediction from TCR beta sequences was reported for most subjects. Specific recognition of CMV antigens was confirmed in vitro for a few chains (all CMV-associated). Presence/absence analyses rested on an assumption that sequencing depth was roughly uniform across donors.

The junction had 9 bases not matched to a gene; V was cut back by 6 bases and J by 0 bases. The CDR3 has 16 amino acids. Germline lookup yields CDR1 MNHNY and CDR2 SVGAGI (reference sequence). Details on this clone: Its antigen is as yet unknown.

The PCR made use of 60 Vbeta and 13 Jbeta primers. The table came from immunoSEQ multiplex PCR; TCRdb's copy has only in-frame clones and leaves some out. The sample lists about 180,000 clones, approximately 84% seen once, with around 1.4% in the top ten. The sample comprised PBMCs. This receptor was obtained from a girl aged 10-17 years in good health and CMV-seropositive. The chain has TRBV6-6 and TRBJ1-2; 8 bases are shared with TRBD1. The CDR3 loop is CASRLTWDRSNYGYTF. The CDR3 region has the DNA TGTGCCAGCAGACTAACGTGGGACAGGTCTAACTATGGCTACACCTTC.